This entry concerns a single T cell receptor (beta chain). Its specificity is unknown. These data belong to a study of early T cells in non-severe SARS-CoV-2 infection. Study-level points and caveats: Sequences matched to VDJdb favored anti-spike CD8 responses, while private and CD4 specificities were missed.

Each cDNA molecule carried a unique molecular identifier. Via MiXCR, TCRdb re-called the 5' RACE reads, giving one row per CDR3 protein. In the table there are tens of thousands of distinct CDR3 sequences, roughly 9% of which are singletons. This TCR came from an adult who was a healthcare worker with PCR-confirmed SARS-CoV-2 infection or an uninfected control (not recorded which). Specimen: whole blood, collected at baseline.

In DNA form, the CDR3 reads TGCAGCGTTGACGGGACAGCTCAGAACACTGAAGCTTTCTTT. Translating it yields CSVDGTAQNTEAFF. The genes are TRBV29-1 and TRBJ1-1; 7 positions match TRBD1. Germline V gene data show CDR1 as SQVTM and CDR2 as ANQGSEA. With 3 bases clipped from V and 1 base from J, the junction kept 5 bases outside the gene matches. The CDR3 runs to 14 residues.